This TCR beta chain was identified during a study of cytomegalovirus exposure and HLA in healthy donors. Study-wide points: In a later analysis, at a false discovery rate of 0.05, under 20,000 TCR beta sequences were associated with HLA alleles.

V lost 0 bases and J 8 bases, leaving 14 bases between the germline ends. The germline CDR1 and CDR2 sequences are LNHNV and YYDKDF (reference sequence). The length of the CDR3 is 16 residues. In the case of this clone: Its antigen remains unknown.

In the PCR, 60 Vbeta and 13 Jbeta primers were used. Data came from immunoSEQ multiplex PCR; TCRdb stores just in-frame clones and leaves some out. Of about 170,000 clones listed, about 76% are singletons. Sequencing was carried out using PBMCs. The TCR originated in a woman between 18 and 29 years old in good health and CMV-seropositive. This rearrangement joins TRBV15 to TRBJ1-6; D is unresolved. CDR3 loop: CATSRDPLGGDSPLHF. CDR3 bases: TGTGCCACCAGCAGAGATCCCCTTGGAGGAGATTCACCCCTCCACTTT.